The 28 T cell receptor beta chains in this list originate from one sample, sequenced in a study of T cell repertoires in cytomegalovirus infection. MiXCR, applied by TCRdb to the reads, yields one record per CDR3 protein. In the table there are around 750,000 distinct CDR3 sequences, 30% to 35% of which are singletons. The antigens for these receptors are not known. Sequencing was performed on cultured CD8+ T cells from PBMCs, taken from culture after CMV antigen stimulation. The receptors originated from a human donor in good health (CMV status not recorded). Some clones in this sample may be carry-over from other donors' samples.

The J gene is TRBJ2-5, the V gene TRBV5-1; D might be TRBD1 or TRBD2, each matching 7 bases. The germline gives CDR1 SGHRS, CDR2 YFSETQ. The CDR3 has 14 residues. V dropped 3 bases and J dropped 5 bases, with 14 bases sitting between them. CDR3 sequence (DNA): TGCGCCAGCAGCTCCCGACAGGGAGGGGAGACCCAGTACTTC. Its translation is CASSSRQGGETQYF.

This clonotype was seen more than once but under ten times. CDR3 bases: TGTGCCAGTAGTATGGGGTGGGCTGAAGCTTTCTTT. Its translation is CASSMGWAEAFF. The rearrangement links TRBV19 to TRBJ1-1; D unresolved. The V and J ends lost 3 bases and 6 bases respectively, with 8 bases between them. This CDR3 spans 12 amino acids. Germline values: CDR1 LNHDA, CDR2 SQIVND (reference sequence).

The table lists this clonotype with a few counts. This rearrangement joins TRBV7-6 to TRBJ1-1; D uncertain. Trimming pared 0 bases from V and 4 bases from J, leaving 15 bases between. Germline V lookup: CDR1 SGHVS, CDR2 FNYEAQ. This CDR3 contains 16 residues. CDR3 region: CASSLAQRAASTEAFF. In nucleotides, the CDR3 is TGTGCCAGCAGCTTAGCTCAGCGGGCGGCCTCCACTGAAGCTTTCTTT.

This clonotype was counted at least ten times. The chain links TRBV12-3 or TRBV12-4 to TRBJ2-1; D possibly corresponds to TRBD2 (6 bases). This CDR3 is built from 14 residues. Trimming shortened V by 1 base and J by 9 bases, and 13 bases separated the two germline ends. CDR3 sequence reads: CASSLGIVGGEQFF. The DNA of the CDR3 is TGTGCCAGCAGTTTAGGTATAGTCGGGGGTGAGCAGTTCTTC.

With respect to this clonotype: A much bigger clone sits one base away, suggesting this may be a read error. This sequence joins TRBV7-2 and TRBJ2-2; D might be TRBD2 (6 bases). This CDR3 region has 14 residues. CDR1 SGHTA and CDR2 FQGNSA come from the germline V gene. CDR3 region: CASSFSLIPGELSF. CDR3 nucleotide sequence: TGTGCCAGCAGCTTCTCTTTAATCCCGGGGGAGCTGTCTTTT.

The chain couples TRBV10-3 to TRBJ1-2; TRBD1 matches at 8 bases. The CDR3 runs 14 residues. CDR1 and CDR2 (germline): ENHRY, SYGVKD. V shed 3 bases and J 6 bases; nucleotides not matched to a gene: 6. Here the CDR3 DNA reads TGTGCCATCAGTGACGACAGGGGTGGGAATGGCTACACCTTC. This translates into CAISDDRGGNGYTF.

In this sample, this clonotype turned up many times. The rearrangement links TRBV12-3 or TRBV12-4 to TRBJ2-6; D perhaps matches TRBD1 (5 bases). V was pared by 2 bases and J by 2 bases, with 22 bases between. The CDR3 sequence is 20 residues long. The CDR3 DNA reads TGTGCCAGCAGTTTACTAGGAATTAAGGGGTTAGGACCTGGGGCCAACGTCCTGACTTTC. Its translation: CASSLLGIKGLGPGANVLTF.

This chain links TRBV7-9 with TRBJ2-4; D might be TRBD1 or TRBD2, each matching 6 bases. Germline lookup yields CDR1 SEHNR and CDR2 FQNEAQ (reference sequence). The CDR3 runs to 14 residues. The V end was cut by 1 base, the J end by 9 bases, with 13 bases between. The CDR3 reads CASSLVGGAGIQYF. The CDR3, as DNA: TGTGCCAGCAGCTTAGTCGGGGGCGCAGGCATTCAGTACTTC.

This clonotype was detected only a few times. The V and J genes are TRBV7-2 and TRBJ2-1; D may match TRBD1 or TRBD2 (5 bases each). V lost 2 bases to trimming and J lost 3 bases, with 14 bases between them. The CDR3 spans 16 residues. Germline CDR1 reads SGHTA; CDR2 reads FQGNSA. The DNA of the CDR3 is TGTGCCAGCAGCTTAAACGGGGCAAGGGTCTACAATGAGCAGTTCTTC. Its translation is CASSLNGARVYNEQFF.

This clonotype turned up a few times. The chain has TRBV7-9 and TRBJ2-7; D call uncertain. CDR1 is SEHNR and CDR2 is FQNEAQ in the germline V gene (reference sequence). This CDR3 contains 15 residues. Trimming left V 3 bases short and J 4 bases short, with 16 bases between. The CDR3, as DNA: TGTGCCAGCAGCTTTAAGGGCCTCGGTTCTTACGAGCAGTACTTC. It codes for CASSFKGLGSYEQYF.

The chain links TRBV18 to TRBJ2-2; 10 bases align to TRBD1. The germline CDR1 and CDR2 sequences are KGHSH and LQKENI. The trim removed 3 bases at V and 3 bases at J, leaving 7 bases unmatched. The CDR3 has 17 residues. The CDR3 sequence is CASSPKGTGAYTGELFF. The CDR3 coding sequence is TGTGCCAGCTCACCTAAAGGGACAGGGGCTTACACCGGGGAGCTGTTTTTT.

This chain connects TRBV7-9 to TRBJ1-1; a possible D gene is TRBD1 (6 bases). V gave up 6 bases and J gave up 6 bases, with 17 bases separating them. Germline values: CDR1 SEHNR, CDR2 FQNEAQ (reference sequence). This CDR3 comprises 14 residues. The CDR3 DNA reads TGTGCCAGCAGTATACCGGGAGGGGGGGCTGAAGCTTTCTTT. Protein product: CASSIPGGGAEAFF.

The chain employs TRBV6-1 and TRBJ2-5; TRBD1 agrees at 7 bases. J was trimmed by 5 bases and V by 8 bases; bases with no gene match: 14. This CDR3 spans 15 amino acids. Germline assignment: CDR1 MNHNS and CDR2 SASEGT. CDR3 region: CASSKLYGQEETQYF. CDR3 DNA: TGTGCCAGCTCAAAACTCTACGGACAGGAGGAGACCCAGTACTTC.

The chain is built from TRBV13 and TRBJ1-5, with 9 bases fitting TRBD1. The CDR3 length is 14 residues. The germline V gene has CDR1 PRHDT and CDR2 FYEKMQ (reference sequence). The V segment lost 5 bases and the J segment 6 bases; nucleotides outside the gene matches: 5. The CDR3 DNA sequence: TGTGCCAGCAGCCAAGGGACAGGGAGTCAGCCCCAGCATTTT. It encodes CASSQGTGSQPQHF.

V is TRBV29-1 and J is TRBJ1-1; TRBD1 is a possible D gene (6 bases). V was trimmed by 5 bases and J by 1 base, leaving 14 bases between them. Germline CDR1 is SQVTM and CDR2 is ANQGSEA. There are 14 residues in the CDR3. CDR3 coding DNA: TGCAGCGTTATCCTACAGGGCGCGAACACTGAAGCTTTCTTT. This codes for CSVILQGANTEAFF.

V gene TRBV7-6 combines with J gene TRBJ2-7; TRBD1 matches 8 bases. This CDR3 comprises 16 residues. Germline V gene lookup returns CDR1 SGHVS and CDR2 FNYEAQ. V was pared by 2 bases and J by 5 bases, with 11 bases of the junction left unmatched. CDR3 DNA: TGTGCCAGCAGCTTAAGAAGGACAGGGCAGACGGACGAGCAGTACTTC. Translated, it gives CASSLRRTGQTDEQYF.

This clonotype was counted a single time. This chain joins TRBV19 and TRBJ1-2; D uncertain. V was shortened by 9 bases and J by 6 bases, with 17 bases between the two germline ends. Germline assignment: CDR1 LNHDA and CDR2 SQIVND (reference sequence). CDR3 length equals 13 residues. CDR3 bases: TGTGCCAGCTCCTCTAGGCGGGGAGATGGCTACACCTTC. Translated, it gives CASSSRRGDGYTF.

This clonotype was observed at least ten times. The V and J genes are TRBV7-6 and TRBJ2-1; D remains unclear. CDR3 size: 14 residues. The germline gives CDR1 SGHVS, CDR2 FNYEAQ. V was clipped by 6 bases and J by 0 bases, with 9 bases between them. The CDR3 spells CASSLPSSYNEQFF. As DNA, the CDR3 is TGTGCCAGCAGTCTTCCTAGCTCCTACAATGAGCAGTTCTTC.

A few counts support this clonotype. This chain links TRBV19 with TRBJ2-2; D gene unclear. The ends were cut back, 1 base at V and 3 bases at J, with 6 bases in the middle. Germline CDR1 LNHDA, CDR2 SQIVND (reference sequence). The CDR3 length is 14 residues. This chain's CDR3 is CASSIGPHTGELFF. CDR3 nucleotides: TGTGCCAGTAGTATAGGTCCCCACACCGGGGAGCTGTTTTTT.

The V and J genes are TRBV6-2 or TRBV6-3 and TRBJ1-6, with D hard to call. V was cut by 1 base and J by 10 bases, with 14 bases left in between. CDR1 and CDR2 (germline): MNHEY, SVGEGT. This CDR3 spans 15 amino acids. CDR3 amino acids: CASSYLGRLKSPLHF. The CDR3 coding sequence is TGTGCCAGCAGTTACTTGGGCCGCCTTAAGTCACCCCTCCACTTT.

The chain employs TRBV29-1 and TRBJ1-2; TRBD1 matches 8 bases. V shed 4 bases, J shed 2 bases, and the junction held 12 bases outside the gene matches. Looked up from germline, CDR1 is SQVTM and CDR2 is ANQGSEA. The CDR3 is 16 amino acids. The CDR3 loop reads CSVGTRSDRGNYGYTF. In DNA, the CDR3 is TGCAGCGTTGGGACGAGGTCTGACAGGGGCAACTATGGCTACACCTTC.

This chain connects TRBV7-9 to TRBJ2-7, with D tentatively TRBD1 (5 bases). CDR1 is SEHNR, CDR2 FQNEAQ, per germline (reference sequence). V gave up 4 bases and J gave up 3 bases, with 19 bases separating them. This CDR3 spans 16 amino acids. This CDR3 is CASSSPQPNRLYEQYF. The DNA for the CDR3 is TGTGCCAGCAGCTCCCCCCAACCGAACAGGCTCTACGAGCAGTACTTC. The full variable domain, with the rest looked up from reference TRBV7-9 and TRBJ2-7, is DTGVSQNPRHKITKRGQNVTFRCDPISEHNRLYWYRQTLGQGPEFLTYFQNEAQLEKSRLLSDRFSAERPKGSFSTLEIQRTEQGDSAMYLCASSSPQPNRLYEQYFGPGTRLTVT.

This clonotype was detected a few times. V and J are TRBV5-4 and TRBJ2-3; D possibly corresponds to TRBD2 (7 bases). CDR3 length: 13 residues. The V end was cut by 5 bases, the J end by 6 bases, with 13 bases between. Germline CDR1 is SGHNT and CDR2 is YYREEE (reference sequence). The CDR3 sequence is CASRGGGEDTQYF. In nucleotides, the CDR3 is TGTGCCAGCAGGGGAGGGGGGGAGGATACGCAGTATTTT.

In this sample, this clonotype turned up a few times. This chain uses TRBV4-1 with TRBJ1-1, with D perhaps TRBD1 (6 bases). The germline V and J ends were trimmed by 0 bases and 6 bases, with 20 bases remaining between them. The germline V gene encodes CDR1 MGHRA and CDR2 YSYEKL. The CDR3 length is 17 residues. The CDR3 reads CASSQDRLAGVYPEAFF. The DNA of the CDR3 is TGCGCCAGCAGCCAAGATCGTTTGGCAGGGGTCTACCCTGAAGCTTTCTTT.

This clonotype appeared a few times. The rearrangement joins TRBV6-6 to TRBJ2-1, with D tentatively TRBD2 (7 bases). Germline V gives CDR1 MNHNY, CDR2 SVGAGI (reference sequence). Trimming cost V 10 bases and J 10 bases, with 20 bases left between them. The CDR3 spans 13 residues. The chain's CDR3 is CATILGGAGEQFF. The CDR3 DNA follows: TGTGCCACCATCCTGGGGGGGGCGGGAGAGCAGTTCTTC.

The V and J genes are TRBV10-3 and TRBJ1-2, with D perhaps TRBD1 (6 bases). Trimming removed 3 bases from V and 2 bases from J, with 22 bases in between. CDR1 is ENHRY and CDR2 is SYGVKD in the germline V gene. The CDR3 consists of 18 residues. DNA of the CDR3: TGTGCCATCAGTGATCAGTCCAGGACAGCAGAGGACAACTATGGCTACACCTTC. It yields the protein CAISDQSRTAEDNYGYTF.

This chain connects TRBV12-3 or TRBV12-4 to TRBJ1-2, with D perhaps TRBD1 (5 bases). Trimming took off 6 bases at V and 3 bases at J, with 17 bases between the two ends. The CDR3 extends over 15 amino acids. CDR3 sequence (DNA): TGTGCCAGCAGACTCCGGGACGGCCCCCACTATGGCTACACCTTC. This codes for CASRLRDGPHYGYTF.

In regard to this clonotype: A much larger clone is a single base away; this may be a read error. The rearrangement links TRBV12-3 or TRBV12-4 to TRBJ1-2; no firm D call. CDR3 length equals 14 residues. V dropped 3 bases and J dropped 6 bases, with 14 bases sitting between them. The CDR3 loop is CASSLPGVRDGYTF. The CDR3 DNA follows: TGTGCCAGCAGTTTGCCCGGGGTGAGAGATGGCTACACCTTC.